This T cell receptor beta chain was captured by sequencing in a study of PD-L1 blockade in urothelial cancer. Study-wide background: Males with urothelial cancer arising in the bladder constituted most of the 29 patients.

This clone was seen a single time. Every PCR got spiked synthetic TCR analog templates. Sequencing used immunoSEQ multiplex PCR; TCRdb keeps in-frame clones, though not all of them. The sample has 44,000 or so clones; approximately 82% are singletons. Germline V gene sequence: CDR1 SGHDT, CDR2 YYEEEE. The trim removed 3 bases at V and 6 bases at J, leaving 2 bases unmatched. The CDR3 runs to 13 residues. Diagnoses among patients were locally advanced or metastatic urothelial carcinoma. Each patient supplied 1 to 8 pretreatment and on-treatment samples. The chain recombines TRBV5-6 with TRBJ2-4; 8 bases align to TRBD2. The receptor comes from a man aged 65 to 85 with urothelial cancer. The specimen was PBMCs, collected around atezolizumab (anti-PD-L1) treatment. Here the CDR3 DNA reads TGTGCCAGCAGCTCGGGGGGGACAAACATTCAGTACTTC. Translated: CASSSGGTNIQYF. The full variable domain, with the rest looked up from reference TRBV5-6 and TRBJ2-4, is DAGVTQSPTHLIKTRGQQVTLRCSPKSGHDTVSWYQQALGQGPQFIFQYYEEEERQRGNFPDRFSGHQFPNYSSELNVNALLLGDSALYLCASSSGGTNIQYFGAGTRLSVL.